Listed below are T cell receptor beta chains from one sample, sequenced in a study of T cell changes during pregnancy in multiple sclerosis. Method: immunoSEQ multiplex PCR; TCRdb's copy keeps in-frame clones and lacks some. The table shows under 55,000 clones, with approximately 94% occurring only once. This sample comprised CD4+ T cells from peripheral blood mononuclear cells, obtained in the third trimester of pregnancy. The receptors shown here come from a female donor with multiple sclerosis, enrolled in a pregnancy study. CDR3s leave out the opening cysteine and the closing phenylalanine or tryptophan.

v_gene: TRBV6-5; j_gene: TRBJ2-1; CDR3aa: ASTGRGGNEQF
v_gene: TRBV4-2; j_gene: TRBJ2-5; CDR3aa: ASSQGQQETQY
v_gene: TRBV30; j_gene: TRBJ1-6; CDR3aa: AWRLGGSTGNSPLH
v_gene: TRBV30; j_gene: TRBJ2-2; CDR3aa: AWSVYPGGNTGELF
v_gene: TRBV2; j_gene: TRBJ1-6; CDR3aa: ASGRQGYNSPLH
v_gene: TRBV2; j_gene: TRBJ2-2; CDR3aa: ASSAIAGGAGPGELF
v_gene: TRBV6-1; j_gene: TRBJ1-2; CDR3aa: ASSEYRGGGYT
v_gene: TRBV5-6; j_gene: TRBJ1-1; CDR3aa: ASSFRGGRATEAF
v_gene: TRBV28; j_gene: TRBJ2-4; CDR3aa: AGSPSTVGNIQY
v_gene: TRBV5-1; j_gene: TRBJ2-2; CDR3aa: ASSSTLAAGELF
v_gene: TRBV29-1; j_gene: TRBJ2-7; CDR3aa: SVGHKDEQY
v_gene: TRBV7-9; j_gene: TRBJ2-2; CDR3aa: ASQTGELF
v_gene: TRBV18; j_gene: TRBJ2-1; CDR3aa: ASSPRGRGGRGLGEQF
v_gene: TRBV9; j_gene: TRBJ2-1; CDR3aa: ASSVGPWTSGSNEQF
v_gene: TRBV5-4; j_gene: TRBJ2-1; CDR3aa: ASSLRVAGGRNEQF
v_gene: TRBV19; j_gene: TRBJ2-2; CDR3aa: ASSTPGQGAGELF
v_gene: TRBV5-4; j_gene: TRBJ2-2; CDR3aa: ASSLIDRGRGTGELF
v_gene: TRBV10-3; j_gene: TRBJ1-1; CDR3aa: AISGNRDLNTEAF
v_gene: TRBV29-1; j_gene: TRBJ2-2; CDR3aa: SVAATGKGGELF
v_gene: TRBV6-5; j_gene: TRBJ1-4; CDR3aa: ASSYQRGAEKLF
v_gene: TRBV7-3; j_gene: TRBJ2-3; CDR3aa: ASSLTGGLLADTQY
v_gene: TRBV28; j_gene: TRBJ1-1; CDR3aa: ASRARDREAF
v_gene: TRBV9; j_gene: TRBJ1-2; CDR3aa: ASSEGLTVNYGYT
v_gene: TRBV5-5; j_gene: TRBJ1-1; CDR3aa: ASSLFPGVGTEAF
v_gene: TRBV27; j_gene: TRBJ2-1; CDR3aa: ASRRQGSYNEQF
v_gene: TRBV27; j_gene: TRBJ2-3; CDR3aa: ASSFWSSTDTQY
v_gene: TRBV11-2; j_gene: TRBJ2-7; CDR3aa: ASSPIRGGEQY
v_gene: TRBV19; j_gene: TRBJ2-3; CDR3aa: ASSITGPSTDTQY
v_gene: TRBV5-4; j_gene: TRBJ2-7; CDR3aa: ASSSYSNARGGVYEQY
v_gene: TRBV4-1; j_gene: TRBJ2-5; CDR3aa: ASSQDKGDTQY
v_gene: TRBV4-2; j_gene: TRBJ2-3; CDR3aa: ASSQEPLDTQY
v_gene: TRBV9; j_gene: TRBJ1-4; CDR3aa: ASSVGQGARKLF
v_gene: TRBV14; j_gene: TRBJ2-1; CDR3aa: ASSQNLLAIRYNEQF
v_gene: TRBV28; j_gene: TRBJ2-7; CDR3aa: ASSLPPGTPRREQY
v_gene: TRBV5-6; j_gene: TRBJ1-6; CDR3aa: ASRRDSSPLH
v_gene: TRBV27; j_gene: TRBJ1-1; CDR3aa: ASSFYGTGGASTEAF
v_gene: TRBV9; j_gene: TRBJ2-1; CDR3aa: ASSVERGPYNEQF
v_gene: TRBV19; j_gene: TRBJ2-3; CDR3aa: ASSPGQARDTQY
v_gene: TRBV7-2; j_gene: TRBJ2-7; CDR3aa: ASSFIIGQYEQY
v_gene: TRBV27; j_gene: TRBJ2-7; CDR3aa: ASSPTSGGIYEQY
v_gene: TRBV4-3; j_gene: TRBJ1-1; CDR3aa: ASSGQGRNTEAF
v_gene: TRBV5-1; j_gene: TRBJ2-5; CDR3aa: ASSFLAGGSQETQY
v_gene: TRBV20-1; j_gene: TRBJ1-5; CDR3aa: SAGGRRPQH
v_gene: TRBV9; j_gene: TRBJ1-6; CDR3aa: ASSVEQGSPLH
v_gene: TRBV6-4; j_gene: TRBJ1-5; CDR3aa: ASREGALSNQPQH
v_gene: TRBV7-2; j_gene: TRBJ1-1; CDR3aa: ASSPQGGNTEAF
v_gene: TRBV7-6; j_gene: TRBJ1-1; CDR3aa: ASSAQVSNTEAF
v_gene: TRBV2; j_gene: TRBJ1-4; CDR3aa: ASSWTGLEKLF
v_gene: TRBV7-6; j_gene: TRBJ2-1; CDR3aa: ASSLEGQGLYNEQF
v_gene: TRBV15; j_gene: TRBJ2-3; CDR3aa: ATSRAGTGYDTQY
v_gene: TRBV7-8; j_gene: TRBJ2-7; CDR3aa: ASSSQREQY
v_gene: TRBV14; j_gene: TRBJ1-2; CDR3aa: ASRQGTNYGYT
v_gene: TRBV5-1; j_gene: TRBJ2-5; CDR3aa: ASSTGGQGQETQY
v_gene: TRBV9; j_gene: TRBJ1-4; CDR3aa: ASSVHGRGNEKLF
v_gene: TRBV7-2; j_gene: TRBJ1-6; CDR3aa: ASSQQGWSNSPLH
v_gene: TRBV28; j_gene: TRBJ2-5; CDR3aa: ASSLWDSYSLQETQY
v_gene: TRBV7-2; j_gene: TRBJ2-7; CDR3aa: ASSREATRYEQY